This note documents a single T cell receptor beta chain sequence. The target antigen is unknown. Here immunoSEQ multiplex PCR was the method, and the copy in TCRdb shows in-frame clones only, minus some. The table shows about 2 million clones, with around 95% occurring only once. The CDR3 is made up of 13 amino acids. Trimming removed 5 bases at V and 7 bases at J, with 15 bases between. Germline V gene lookup returns CDR1 SGHNT and CDR2 YYREEE (reference sequence). The donor population consisted of healthy HIV-negative adults with no recent acute infections or vaccinations. This record comes from a study of shared clonotypes between healthy human individuals. Across the whole study: Three plates were used per donor for CD4 naive, three for CD4 memory, two for CD8 naive and one for CD8 memory. Study-wide results and caveats: Clonotype sharing among donors was expected to depend on sequencing depth.

The receptor was isolated from a man younger than 35 in good health. This chain connects TRBV5-4 to TRBJ1-2; D might be TRBD1 (6 bases). Sequencing used naive CD4+ T cells sorted from blood. Noted subset: CD45RA+ positively selected. The CDR3 coding sequence is TGTGCCAGCAGACCTGAGGGGGTATTTGGCTACACCTTC. Protein sequence: CASRPEGVFGYTF.